The clone carrying this T cell receptor beta chain turned up a few times. This sample stems from a study of T-cell memory formation after mild COVID-19. TCRdb re-derived calls from the 5' RACE reads in MiXCR, one entry per CDR3 protein. This repertoire shows 300,000 to 400,000 distinct CDR3 sequences, roughly 21% found once; its top ten account for approximately 12%. The CDR3 contains 15 residues. V lost 1 base, J lost 0 bases, and 9 bases lay in between. CDR1 and CDR2 (germline): SGHRS, YFSETQ. This sequence joins TRBV5-1 and TRBJ2-3, with D possibly called TRBD1 or TRBD2 (5 bases each). The sequenced sample consisted of PBMCs or a T cell subset sorted from them (not recorded which). The sequence came from an adult woman who had mild COVID-19 (a few samples of this study predate the infection). Cell type and time point are not known. The CDR3 reads CASSLWDGSTDTQYF. For the CDR3, the DNA is TGCGCCAGCAGCTTGTGGGACGGAAGCACAGATACGCAGTATTTT.